A selection of T cell receptor beta chains follows, all from one sample in a study of shared clonotypes between healthy human individuals. The data were produced by immunoSEQ multiplex PCR, yet TCRdb's version contains in-frame clones alone and is incomplete. The table records fewer than 650,000 clones, around three quarters of them present only once. Sequenced sample: PBMCs. Receptors were obtained from a woman between 35 and 50 years old in good health. Some clones in this sample may be carry-over from other donors' samples. Both conserved end residues are trimmed from each CDR3. Rows may omit the clone size; those that give it use once, few, many or a size class.

V	J	size	CDR3
TRBV19	TRBJ2-6	NA	ASISATGRAGANVLT
TRBV29-1	TRBJ2-7	NA	SVPSGTEPLEQY
TRBV5-1	TRBJ2-3	NA	ASSPGTSGTSTDTQY
TRBV18	TRBJ2-3	NA	ASSLLLLAGADTDTQY
TRBV30	TRBJ1-2	NA	AWSVQGTYGYT
TRBV10-3	TRBJ2-5	NA	AIREEETQY
TRBV28	TRBJ1-1	NA	ASSSGQENTEAF
TRBV18	TRBJ1-1	once	ASSQQVLGNTEAF
TRBV10-1	TRBJ2-7	NA	ASSETSGRNYEQY
TRBV7-9	TRBJ2-4	NA	ASSLGGAGGEEQY
TRBV11-2	TRBJ2-3	NA	ASSLSGRDTDTQY
TRBV9	TRBJ1-5	once	ASSYSGDQPQH
TRBV28	TRBJ2-1	NA	ASSLSGGNEQF